This T cell receptor (beta chain) was retrieved from a study of response to subunit inactivated influenza vaccine. Points from the study as a whole: Authors suggested each seasonal flu vaccination may recruit only limited numbers of new T cells.

Concerning this clonotype itself: Its antigen is not known.

The CDR3 is made up of 13 amino acids. Germline CDR1 is DFQATT and CDR2 is SNEGSKA (reference sequence). The germline V and J ends were trimmed by 5 bases and 3 bases, with 11 bases remaining between them. TCRdb used MiXCR to reprocess the RT-PCR reads, holding one entry per CDR3 protein. The data show 450,000 to 700,000 distinct CDR3 sequences, approximately 14% seen once. The material was PBMCs from blood, obtained 11 to 12 days after vaccination. V and J are TRBV20-1 and TRBJ1-5, with TRBD1 as a possible D gene (6 bases). The receptor was derived from a man between 45 and 60 years old who received an inactivated influenza vaccine. CDR3 sequence (DNA): TGCAGTGCTGCCCGGGACACCAATCAGCCCCAGCATTTT. Protein: CSAARDTNQPQHF.